Described below is a single T cell receptor beta chain sequence and its context. Its antigen specificity is not known. An end of the junction differs from the germline gene, which may be a read error. The intended sense of this specimen's time point label: sample taken at primary tumor resection. The donors were 70 or so patients from the lung TRACERx cohort who had early-stage, untreated non-small cell lung cancer. TCR sequencing used whole RNA extracted from tumor and nontumor lung tissue, or from cryopreserved PBMC samples, without cell sorting. Only patients for whom sufficient RNA was available from at least two tumor regions were selected for TCR sequencing. Before being selected, tumor and adjacent nontumor lung specimens were reviewed by a lung pathologist. The method was 5' RACE. The sequencing machine was a NextSeq 500. The TCR library protocol attached a unique molecular identifier to each TCR cDNA molecule to allow correction of PCR and sequencing errors. In the paper's pipeline: TCR identification, UMI-based error correction and CDR3 extraction were performed with Decombinator tools. TCRs above a frequency of 2 per 1,000, corresponding to the top 1% of the tumor frequency distribution, were defined as expanded. Expanded tumor TCRs statistically deemed absent (corrected P<0.05) from at least one tumor region were classed as regional, and all other expanded tumor TCRs were classed as ubiquitous. Rényi diversity was computed with the R vegan package after subsampling each repertoire 100 times to 5,000 TCRs. CDR3 similarity networks were built from amino acid triplet string-kernel similarity, connecting CDR3s with pairwise similarity above 0.82. The raw public data were reprocessed by TCRdb itself: fastp quality trimming at Q25, MiXCR clonotype calling, in-frame beta chains only. Each entry merges the rows of one CDR3 protein and shows their most common DNA and genes. The V and J calls follow TCRdb's processing rather than the paper's. The sample yields about 8,000 distinct CDR3 sequences; 9.6% were counted once. The top ten hold 9.5% to 15% of the sample.

The data belong to a study of spatial heterogeneity in lung cancer (dated by TCRdb to the late 2010s). Study-level background: Beta-chain transcripts were consistently detected in greater numbers than alpha-chain transcripts, which likely reflected higher beta-chain transcript abundance. A strong correlation was found between TCR transcript counts in tumor regions and a T cell transcriptional module score from matched bulk RNA-seq. TCR repertoire features were related to nonsynonymous mutation counts determined by whole-exome sequencing of tumor tissue. Both alpha and beta chains were TCR-sequenced in 200 to 250 tumor regions, under 85 matched nontumor lung samples and around 54 PBMC samples obtained at surgery. In non-small cell lung cancer, the study quantitatively compared TCR alpha and beta repertoires across several tumor regions, matched nontumor lung, and blood. In the raw uncorrected reads, each unique combination of TCR and UMI appeared more than ten times on average.

CDR1 and CDR2 (SQVTM, ANQGSEA) derive from the germline V gene. The CDR3 measures 11 amino acids from cysteine to phenylalanine. CDR3 DNA is the only sequence kept; it has 33 bases, read in frame from the first base. General findings and caveats noted by the study authors: The count of ubiquitous expanded TCRs correlated with the count of ubiquitous nonsynonymous mutations, and the count of regional expanded TCRs correlated with the count of regional nonsynonymous mutations. Additional single-cell paired TCR alpha and beta sequencing was considered necessary to confirm, at a functional level, the hypothesis that regional TCRs recognize regional mutations. The number of expanded intratumoral alpha and beta TCRs correlated with the tumor nonsynonymous mutation count. TCR-seq coverage of tumor T cells was estimated at only approximately 7% for alpha chains and around 14% for beta chains.

Recombination connected TRBV29-1 to TRBJ1-2, and 7 bases in between align with TRBD1. The TCR was taken from a male donor with early-stage non-small cell lung cancer. The sequenced sample was lung tumor tissue, obtained at surgery. In nucleotides, the sequence is TGCAGCACATCCGGGACAGAGTTCGACATATTC. Translated, this gives CSTSGTEFDIF.